In its sample, the clone carrying this T cell receptor beta chain is medium-sized. The sample belongs to a study of HIV-infected patients and healthy controls. Antiretroviral therapy had run roughly three months, about 14 weeks, before follow-up blood collection. Whole blood was used without fractionation, so all unsorted peripheral T cells were included. Alpha and beta constant-region primers primed reverse transcription of about 470 ng RNA. Using multiplexing indices, alpha and beta chain libraries were generated apart by chain-specific third strand synthesis. TCRdb reprocessed the 5' RACE reads with MiXCR, giving one entry per CDR3 protein. Here the sample spans over 2,000 distinct CDR3 sequences, approximately 13% being singletons. Trimming removed 9 bases at V and 0 bases at J, with 12 bases between. This CDR3 is built from 14 residues. Germline CDR1 LNHDA, CDR2 SQIVND (reference sequence).

The chain recombines TRBV19 with TRBJ2-4, with D perhaps being TRBD1 or TRBD2 (5 bases each). The sequence was obtained from an adult with HIV infection. This specimen consisted of blood, obtained during antiretroviral therapy. For the CDR3, the DNA is TGTGCCAGATGGGGGAGACTAGCCAAAAACATTCAGTACTTC. This translates into CARWGRLAKNIQYF.